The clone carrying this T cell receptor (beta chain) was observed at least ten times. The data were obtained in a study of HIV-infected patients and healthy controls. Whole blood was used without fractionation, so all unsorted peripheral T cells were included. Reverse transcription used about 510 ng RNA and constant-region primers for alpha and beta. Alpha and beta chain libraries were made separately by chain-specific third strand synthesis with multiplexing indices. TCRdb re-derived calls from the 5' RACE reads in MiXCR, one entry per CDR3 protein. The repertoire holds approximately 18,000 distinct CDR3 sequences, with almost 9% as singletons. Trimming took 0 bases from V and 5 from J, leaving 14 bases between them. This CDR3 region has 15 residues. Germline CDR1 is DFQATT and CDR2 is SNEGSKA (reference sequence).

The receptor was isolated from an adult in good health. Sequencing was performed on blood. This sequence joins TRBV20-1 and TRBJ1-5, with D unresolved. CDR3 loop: CSARDAGWRDQPQHF. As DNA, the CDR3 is TGCAGTGCTAGAGATGCCGGGTGGCGAGATCAGCCCCAGCATTTT.